The clone carrying this T cell receptor beta chain was recorded many times. The entry originates in a study of molecular identifiers for immune sequencing clone quantification. TCRdb reprocessed the PCR reads with MiXCR, giving one entry per CDR3 protein. The sample shows 600,000 to 650,000 distinct CDR3 sequences, 20% of them seen only once. The CDR3 sequence is 13 residues long. CDR1 and CDR2 (germline): LGHDT, YNNKEL (reference sequence). Trimming took off 0 bases at V and 5 bases at J, with 7 bases between the two ends. V usage is TRBV3-1 and J usage is TRBJ2-5; no definite D call. Material: naive CD8+ T cells from blood, with Jurkat cell RNA spiked in. Subset: FACS-sorted CD8+CD4-CCR7+CD45RA+ naive T cells. This clonotype was obtained from a human donor in good health. Some libraries in this study had Jurkat cell RNA spiked in. CDR3 nucleotide sequence: TGTGCCAGCAGCCAAGATCCGGATGAGACCCAGTACTTC. Translation gives CASSQDPDETQYF.